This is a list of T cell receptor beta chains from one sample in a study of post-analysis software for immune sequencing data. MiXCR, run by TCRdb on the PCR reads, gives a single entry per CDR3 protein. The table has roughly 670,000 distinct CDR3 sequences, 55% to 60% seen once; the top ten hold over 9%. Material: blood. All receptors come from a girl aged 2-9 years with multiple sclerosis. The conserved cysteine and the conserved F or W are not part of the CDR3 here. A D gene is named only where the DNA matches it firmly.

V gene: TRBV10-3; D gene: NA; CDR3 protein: AISDGVLSPLH
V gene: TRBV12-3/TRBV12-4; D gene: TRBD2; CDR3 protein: ASSRTSGGETQY
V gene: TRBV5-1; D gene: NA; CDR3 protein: AGSLAGNEQF
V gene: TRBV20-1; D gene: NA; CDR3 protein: STTQRGNLGYT
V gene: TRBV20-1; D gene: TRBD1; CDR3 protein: SARVVGQGSTNEQY
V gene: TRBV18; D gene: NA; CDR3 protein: ASSPPGGPYEQY
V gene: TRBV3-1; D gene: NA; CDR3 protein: ASSHGSIGLAKNIQY
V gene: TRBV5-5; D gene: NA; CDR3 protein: ASSSTVQNTEAF
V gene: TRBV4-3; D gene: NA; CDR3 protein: ASSQAEDPGGDTQY
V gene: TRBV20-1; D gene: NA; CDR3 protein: SARRGALFPYGYT
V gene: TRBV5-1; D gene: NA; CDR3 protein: ASSFLTGTEQY
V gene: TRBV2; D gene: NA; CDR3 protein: ASGQGVAYNEQF
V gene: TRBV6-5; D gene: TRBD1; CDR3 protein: ASSYTGQGAYEQY
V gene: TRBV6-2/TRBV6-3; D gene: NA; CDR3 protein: ASSYAGESYEQY
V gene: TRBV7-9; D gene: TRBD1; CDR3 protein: ASSLGTGKEQF
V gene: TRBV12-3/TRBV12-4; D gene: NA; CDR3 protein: ASSPLTRWEQETQY
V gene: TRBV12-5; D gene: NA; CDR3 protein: ASGLAGPHTQY
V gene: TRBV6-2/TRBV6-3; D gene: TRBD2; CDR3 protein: ASSPHTSGFFYEQY
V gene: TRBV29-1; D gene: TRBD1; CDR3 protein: SVTGTGEVGYT
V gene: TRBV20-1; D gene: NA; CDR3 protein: SARGHQDWETQY
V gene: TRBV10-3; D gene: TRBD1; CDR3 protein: AISGQGSQANYGYT
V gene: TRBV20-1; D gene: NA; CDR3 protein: SAAGANTGELF
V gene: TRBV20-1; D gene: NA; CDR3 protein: SASVMVGGETQY
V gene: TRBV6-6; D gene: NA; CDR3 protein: ASSWGQANTGELF
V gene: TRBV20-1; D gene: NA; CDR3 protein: SARDLVPNNYGYT
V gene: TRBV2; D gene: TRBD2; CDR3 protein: ASSTGLAYEQY
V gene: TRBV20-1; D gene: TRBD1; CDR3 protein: SAGGTGTEETQY
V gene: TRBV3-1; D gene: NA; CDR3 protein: ASSQRGMNTKAF
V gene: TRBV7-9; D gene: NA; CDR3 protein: ASSQSPGYGYT
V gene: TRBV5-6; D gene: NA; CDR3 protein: ASRRAGGSTDTQY
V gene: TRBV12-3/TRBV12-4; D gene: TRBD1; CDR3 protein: ASTLTGGYGNEQF
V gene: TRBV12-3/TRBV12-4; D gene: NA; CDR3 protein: ASSLGTDGLSTDTQY
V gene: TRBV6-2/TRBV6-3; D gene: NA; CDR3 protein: ASRKGLSTDTQY
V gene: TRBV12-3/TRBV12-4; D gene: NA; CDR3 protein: ASSFATVNTEAF
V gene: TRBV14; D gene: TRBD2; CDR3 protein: ASKRTGSAGGPHEQF
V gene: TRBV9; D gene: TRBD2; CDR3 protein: ASSMGLAGVGEQY
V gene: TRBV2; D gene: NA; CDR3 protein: ASSDPTGTETQY
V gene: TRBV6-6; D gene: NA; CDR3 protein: ASKAASYEQY
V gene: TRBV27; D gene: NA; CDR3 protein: ASSLSTNEQF
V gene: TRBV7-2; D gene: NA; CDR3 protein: ASSPLVEQF
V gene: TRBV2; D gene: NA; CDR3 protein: ASSERLGLAGSVEQF
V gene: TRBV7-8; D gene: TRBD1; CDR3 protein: ASSFGQGSDTQY
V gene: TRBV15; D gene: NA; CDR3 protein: ATSRTGFNEQF
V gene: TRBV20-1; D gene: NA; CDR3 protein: SARALRDPLNNEQF
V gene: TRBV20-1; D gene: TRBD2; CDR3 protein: SATHRTSGGGSSYEQY
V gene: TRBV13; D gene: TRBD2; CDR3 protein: ASRPPGLAGGPRSYTQY
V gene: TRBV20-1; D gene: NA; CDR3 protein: SARGRGTDTQY
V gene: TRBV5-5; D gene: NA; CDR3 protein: ASSLSLATGGTDTQY
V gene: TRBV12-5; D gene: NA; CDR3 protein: ASGLASKSRGFLTYEQY
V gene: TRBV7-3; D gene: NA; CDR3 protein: ASSLIMRPAGGGDEQF
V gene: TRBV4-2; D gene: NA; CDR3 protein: TSSQEAEFSYNEQF
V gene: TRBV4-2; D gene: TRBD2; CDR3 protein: ASSQARGLAPYNEQF
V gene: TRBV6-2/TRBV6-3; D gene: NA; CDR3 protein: ASSYWTRGPTDTQY
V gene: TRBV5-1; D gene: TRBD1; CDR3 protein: ASSLLPGQGLQETQY
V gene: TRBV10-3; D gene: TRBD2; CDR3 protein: AIRRAGGQVDTQY
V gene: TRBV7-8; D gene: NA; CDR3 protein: ASSLVPGDSYNEQF
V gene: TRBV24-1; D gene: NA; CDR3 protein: ATSDSADNEQF
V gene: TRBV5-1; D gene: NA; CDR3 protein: TSSSQFNYEQY